The rows below give T cell receptor beta chains drawn from one sample of a study of T cells after yellow fever vaccination. One entry per CDR3 protein, called by TCRdb with MiXCR from the 5' RACE reads. Here the sample spans hundreds of thousands of distinct CDR3 sequences, around a fifth being singletons. The sample consisted of PBMCs, taken about 20 days after the first yellow fever vaccination. The receptors were gathered from a man between 18 and 29 years old who received the YFV17D yellow fever vaccine. CDR3s include the opening cysteine and the closing phenylalanine or tryptophan. Fields, in order: V gene, clone size, D gene, J gene, CDR3 protein, CDR3 DNA. D genes are given only for firm matches. The size field is filled for only some rows; it gives once, few, many or a size class.

TRBV4-1	few	TRBD1	TRBJ1-5	CASSQFVGQGNQPQHF	TGCGCCAGCAGCCAATTCGTGGGACAGGGCAATCAGCCCCAGCATTTT
TRBV20-1	.	TRBD2	TRBJ2-1	CSARDLAGAYNEQFF	TGCAGTGCTAGAGATCTGGCGGGGGCCTACAATGAGCAGTTCTTC
TRBV20-1	few	.	TRBJ1-1	CSARESRGNTEAFF	TGCAGTGCTAGAGAGAGCAGGGGGAACACTGAAGCTTTCTTT
TRBV24-1	few	TRBD2	TRBJ2-1	CATSVRGGDEQFF	TGTGCCACCAGTGTTAGGGGAGGGGATGAGCAGTTCTTC
TRBV29-1	once	.	TRBJ1-1	CSVPFDVAGLNTEAFF	TGCAGCGTTCCATTCGATGTGGCAGGCTTGAACACTGAAGCTTTCTTT
TRBV11-2	many	.	TRBJ2-3	CASSLAASTDTQYF	TGTGCCAGCAGCTTGGCTGCTAGCACAGATACGCAGTATTTT
TRBV5-1	few	.	TRBJ1-6	CASSLLGQPGNSPLHF	TGCGCCAGCAGCTTGCTCGGTCAACCCGGTAATTCACCCCTCCACTTT
TRBV7-6	.	TRBD2	TRBJ2-5	CASSSRKLAGSRETQYF	TGTGCCAGCAGCTCCCGAAAATTAGCGGGGTCGAGGGAGACCCAGTACTTC
TRBV6-2/TRBV6-3	.	.	TRBJ2-1	CASSYVPTLDEQFF	TGTGCCAGCAGTTACGTCCCCACCTTGGATGAGCAGTTCTTC
TRBV7-3	few	TRBD1	TRBJ2-5	CASSILGGMETQYF	TGTGCCAGCAGCATACTAGGGGGCATGGAGACCCAGTACTTC
TRBV5-1	.	TRBD1	TRBJ2-2	CASSLDRGQWTGELFF	TGCGCCAGCAGCCTGGACAGGGGGCAGTGGACCGGGGAGCTGTTTTTT
TRBV7-9	many	.	TRBJ1-5	CASSLAGTANEPQHF	TGTGCCAGCAGCTTAGCGGGGACGGCGAACGAGCCCCAGCATTTT
TRBV6-2/TRBV6-3	.	.	TRBJ1-1	CASRKGGNTEAFF	TGTGCCAGCAGGAAGGGGGGGAACACTGAAGCTTTCTTT
TRBV6-2/TRBV6-3	few	.	TRBJ1-5	CASSDGQPQHF	TGTGCCAGCAGTGATGGCCAGCCCCAGCATTTT
TRBV5-1	.	.	TRBJ1-2	CASSDQSGEERGYTF	TGCGCCAGCAGCGACCAATCAGGGGAGGAGCGCGGCTACACCTTC
TRBV2	few	.	TRBJ2-6	CASSWVRANVLTF	TGTGCCAGCAGTTGGGTTCGGGCCAACGTCCTGACTTTC
TRBV7-6	.	TRBD2	TRBJ2-3	CASRRTSGGADTQYF	TGTGCCAGCAGACGTACTAGCGGGGGGGCAGATACGCAGTATTTT
TRBV5-1	many	TRBD1	TRBJ2-5	CASSTTGEETQYF	TGCGCCAGCAGCACGACAGGGGAAGAGACCCAGTACTTC